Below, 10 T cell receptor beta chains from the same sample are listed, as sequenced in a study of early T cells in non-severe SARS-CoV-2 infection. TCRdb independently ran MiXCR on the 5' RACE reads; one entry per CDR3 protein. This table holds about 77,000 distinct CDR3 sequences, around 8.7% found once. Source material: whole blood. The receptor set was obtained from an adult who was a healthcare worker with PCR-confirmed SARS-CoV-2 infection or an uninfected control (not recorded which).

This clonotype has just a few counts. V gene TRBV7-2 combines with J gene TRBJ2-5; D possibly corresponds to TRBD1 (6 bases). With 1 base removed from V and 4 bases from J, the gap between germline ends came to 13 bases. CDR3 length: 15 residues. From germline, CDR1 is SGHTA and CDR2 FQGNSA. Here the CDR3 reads CASSLGGGMGETQYF. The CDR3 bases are TGTGCCAGCAGCTTAGGAGGGGGAATGGGAGAGACCCAGTACTTC.

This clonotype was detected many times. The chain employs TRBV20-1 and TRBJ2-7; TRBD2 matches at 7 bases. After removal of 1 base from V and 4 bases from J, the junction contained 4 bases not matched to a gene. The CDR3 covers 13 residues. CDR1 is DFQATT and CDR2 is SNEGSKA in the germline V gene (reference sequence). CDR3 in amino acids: CSARAGLGYEQYF. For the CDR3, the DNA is TGCAGTGCTAGAGCTGGACTAGGGTACGAGCAGTACTTC.

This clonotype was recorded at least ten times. CDR3 coding DNA: TGCGCCAGCAGTGGGAATTTGCTCCGCGCAACTAATGAAAAACTGTTTTTT. It is translated as CASSGNLLRATNEKLFF. The chain recombines TRBV10-2 with TRBJ1-4; D is unclear. The CDR3 extends over 17 amino acids. Germline V gene sequence: CDR1 WSHSY, CDR2 SAAADI. Trimming removed 4 bases from V and 0 bases from J, with 15 bases in between.

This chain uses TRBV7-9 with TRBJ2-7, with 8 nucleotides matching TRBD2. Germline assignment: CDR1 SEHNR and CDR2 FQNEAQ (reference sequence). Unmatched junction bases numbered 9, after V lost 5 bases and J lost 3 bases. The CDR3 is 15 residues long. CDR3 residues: CASSHRTSLGYEQYF. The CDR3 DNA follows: TGTGCCAGCAGCCACCGGACTAGCCTGGGCTACGAGCAGTACTTC.

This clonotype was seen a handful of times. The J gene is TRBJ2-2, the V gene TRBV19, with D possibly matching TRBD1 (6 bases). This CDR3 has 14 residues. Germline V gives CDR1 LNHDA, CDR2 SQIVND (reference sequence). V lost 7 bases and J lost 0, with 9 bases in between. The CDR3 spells CASKGDTNTGELFF. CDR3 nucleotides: TGTGCCAGTAAGGGGGATACGAACACCGGGGAGCTGTTTTTT. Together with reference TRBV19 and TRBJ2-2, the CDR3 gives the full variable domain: DGGITQSPKYLFRKEGQNVTLSCEQNLNHDAMYWYRQDPGQGLRLIYYSQIVNDFQKGDIAEGYSVSREKKESFPLTVTSAQKNPTAFYLCASKGDTNTGELFFGEGSRLTVL.

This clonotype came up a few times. The CDR3 sequence: CASLADSDTQYF. CDR3 nucleotides: TGTGCCAGCCTGGCGGATTCAGATACGCAGTATTTT. The chain links TRBV2 to TRBJ2-3; D uncertain. This CDR3 spans 12 amino acids. The germline CDR1 and CDR2 sequences are SNHLY and FYNNEI. The V gene lost 8 bases and the J gene lost 4 bases, with 10 bases spanning the gap.

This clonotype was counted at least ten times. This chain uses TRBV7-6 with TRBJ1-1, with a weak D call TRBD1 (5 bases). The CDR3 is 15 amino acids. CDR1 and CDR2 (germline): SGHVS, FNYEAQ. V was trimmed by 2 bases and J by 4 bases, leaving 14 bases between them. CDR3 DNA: TGTGCCAGCAGCTTAAAGGTTGGGGCGGCCACTGAAGCTTTCTTT. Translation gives CASSLKVGAATEAFF. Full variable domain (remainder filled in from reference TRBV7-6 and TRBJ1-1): GAGVSQSPRYKVTKRGQDVALRCDPISGHVSLYWYRQALGQGPEFLTYFNYEAQQDKSGLPNDRFSAERPEGSISTLTIQRTEQRDSAMYRCASSLKVGAATEAFFGQGTRLTVV.

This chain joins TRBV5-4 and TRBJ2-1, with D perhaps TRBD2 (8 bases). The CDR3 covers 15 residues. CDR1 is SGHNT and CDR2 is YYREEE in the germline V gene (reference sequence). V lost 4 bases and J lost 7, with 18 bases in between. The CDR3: CASSPGGPGGNEQFF. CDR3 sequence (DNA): TGTGCCAGCAGCCCAGGGGGACCGGGAGGGAATGAGCAGTTCTTC.

For the CDR3, the DNA is TGTGCCAGCAGCCCCGCACTAGCCCGAACCGGGGAGCTGTTTTTT. Translation: CASSPALARTGELFF. The rearrangement uses TRBV3-1 and TRBJ2-2; D may be TRBD2 (6 bases). V was cut by 4 bases and J by 5 bases, with 14 bases left in between. This CDR3 comprises 15 residues. Germline loops: CDR1 LGHDT, CDR2 YNNKEL (reference sequence).

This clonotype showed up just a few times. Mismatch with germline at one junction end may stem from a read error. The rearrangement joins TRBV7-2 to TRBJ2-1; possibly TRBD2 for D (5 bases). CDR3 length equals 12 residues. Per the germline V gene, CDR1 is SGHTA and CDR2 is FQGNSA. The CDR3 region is CASSLGTSEEFF. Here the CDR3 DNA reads TGTGCCAGCAGCTTAGGAACTAGTGAGGAGTTCTTC.